The 9 T cell receptor beta chains below all came from one sample that was sequenced in a study of immune evolution from preneoplasia to lung adenocarcinoma. Clones were read by immunoSEQ multiplex PCR, and TCRdb kept only the in-frame ones, dropping some. The data show over 9,500 clones, with 60% to 85% seen just once and around 3.9% held by the top ten. Sequencing used FFPE minimally invasive lung adenocarcinoma tissue. The source of these receptors is a person aged 55-80 years with lung adenocarcinoma.

In nucleotides, the CDR3 is TGTGCCAGCAGCTTGGTACAGACCTACGAGCAGTACTTC. Translated, it gives CASSLVQTYEQYF. The chain uses TRBV5-6 and TRBJ2-7, with D unresolved. Germline assignment: CDR1 SGHDT and CDR2 YYEEEE. This CDR3 has 13 amino acids. Trimming pared 0 bases from V and 2 bases from J, leaving 6 bases between. The complete variable domain, with remaining parts taken from reference TRBV5-6 and TRBJ2-7, reads DAGVTQSPTHLIKTRGQQVTLRCSPKSGHDTVSWYQQALGQGPQFIFQYYEEEERQRGNFPDRFSGHQFPNYSSELNVNALLLGDSALYLCASSLVQTYEQYFGPGTRLTVT.

The chain joins TRBV7-9 to TRBJ1-2, with D possibly TRBD1 on 5 matching bases. V was pared by 3 bases and J by 4 bases, with 18 bases between. Per germline, CDR1 SEHNR and CDR2 FQNEAQ (reference sequence). The length of the CDR3 is 16 residues. The CDR3 spells CASSFPDGGIGYGYTF. CDR3 nucleotide sequence: TGTGCCAGCAGCTTCCCCGACGGGGGGATAGGCTATGGCTACACCTTC.

This clone was counted between two and nine times. The chain uses TRBV6-5 and TRBJ1-2, with 7 bases matching TRBD1. V trimming: 7 bases; J trimming: 8 bases; junction bases outside the gene matches: 10. This CDR3 has 13 residues. Germline CDR1 is MNHEY and CDR2 is SVGAGI. The CDR3 DNA follows: TGTGCCAGCACCGTCTCAGGGGGTGGGGGCTACACCTTC. It specifies CASTVSGGGGYTF.

This chain links TRBV4-3 with TRBJ2-7; the D is unclear. CDR3 length: 14 residues. CDR1 and CDR2 from the germline V gene are LGHNA and YSLEER. With 0 bases removed from V and 7 bases from J, the gap between germline ends came to 13 bases. CDR3 region: CASSQDRAVGEQYF. For the CDR3, the DNA is TGCGCCAGCAGCCAAGATAGGGCCGTGGGGGAGCAGTACTTC.

V usage is TRBV28 and J usage is TRBJ2-3; 8 bases are shared with TRBD1. The CDR3 runs 15 residues. Germline CDR1 reads MDHEN; CDR2 reads SYDVKM. V trimming: 1 base; J trimming: 3 bases; junction bases outside the gene matches: 3. In DNA, the CDR3 is TGTGCCAGCAGTTTATTTTGGACAGGGACAGATACGCAGTATTTT. It yields the protein CASSLFWTGTDTQYF.

This chain uses TRBV30 with TRBJ1-2; no definite D call. Germline CDR1 is GTSNPN and CDR2 is SVGIG (reference sequence). The CDR3 totals 15 residues. The ends were cut back, 2 bases at V and 0 bases at J, with 13 bases in the middle. Here the CDR3 reads CAWSKGAGTNYGYTF. The CDR3 nucleotides read TGTGCCTGGAGTAAAGGTGCGGGGACTAACTATGGCTACACCTTC.

The J gene is TRBJ2-1, the V gene TRBV30; 14 bases map to TRBD2. V shed 1 base, J shed 7 bases, and the junction held 3 bases outside the gene matches. Germline V lookup: CDR1 GTSNPN, CDR2 SVGIG (reference sequence). CDR3 size: 15 residues. The CDR3 is CAWSAGLAGVNEQFF. The DNA of the CDR3 is TGTGCCTGGAGTGCGGGACTAGCGGGAGTTAATGAGCAGTTCTTC.

This clone was seen a single time. The chain carries TRBV7-3 and TRBJ2-2, with a possible D match to TRBD1 (7 bases). V lost 7 bases and J lost 0, with 18 bases in between. The CDR3 length is 17 residues. CDR1 and CDR2 from the germline V gene are SGHTA and FQGTGA. This chain's CDR3 is CASNRGGQGANTGELFF. The CDR3 nucleotides are TGTGCCAGCAACCGAGGGGGGCAGGGGGCGAACACCGGGGAGCTGTTTTTT.

The genes are TRBV10-3 and TRBJ2-3, with D perhaps matching TRBD1 (6 bases). The CDR3 is 14 residues long. Trimming left V 10 bases short and J 2 bases short, with 16 bases between. Germline V CDR1 and CDR2: ENHRY, SYGVKD. In nucleotides, the CDR3 is TGTGCCACGAAACAGGGTCTTGACACAGATACGCAGTATTTT. Translation: CATKQGLDTDTQYF.